These 27 T cell receptor beta chains were sequenced from one sample in a study of blood T cells in healthy people across ages. A second PCR of 7 to 11 cycles used a sample-barcoded 5' primer and a J-beta primer mix. One entry per CDR3 protein results from TCRdb running MiXCR on the 5' RACE reads. The sample contains 650,000 to 1,000,000 distinct CDR3 sequences, about 34% of which appear only once. Sequencing was carried out using blood. The receptor set was obtained from a man between 18 and 29 years old in good health.

The table lists this clonotype with a few counts. The V call is TRBV6-2 or TRBV6-3, the J call TRBJ2-5; TRBD1 aligns across 7 bases. CDR3 length: 15 residues. V was clipped by 10 bases and J by 11 bases; unmatched bases: 22. Germline lookup yields CDR1 MNHEY and CDR2 SVGEGT. The CDR3 sequence: CATTGTPGQHNEQYF. As DNA, the CDR3 is TGTGCCACCACAGGCACCCCGGGACAGCACAATGAGCAGTACTTC.

The table lists this clonotype with many counts. CDR3 DNA: TGTGCCAGCAGTTACTCAGGTCCCAGACTAAGCAATCAGCCCCAGCATTTT. Encoded protein: CASSYSGPRLSNQPQHF. The chain recombines TRBV6-6 with TRBJ1-5; D remains ambiguous. Germline V CDR1 and CDR2: MNHNY, SVGAGI (reference sequence). The V gene lost 0 bases and the J gene lost 1 base, with 13 bases spanning the gap. This CDR3 region has 17 residues.

This chain uses TRBV10-3 with TRBJ2-2; D is unresolved. This CDR3 spans 12 amino acids. Per germline, CDR1 ENHRY and CDR2 SYGVKD. Trimming stripped 2 bases from V and 6 bases from J, with 4 bases between. This CDR3 reads CAISEPSGELFF. The CDR3 DNA sequence: TGTGCCATCAGTGAGCCTTCCGGGGAGCTGTTTTTT.

As regards this clonotype: One junction end does not reproduce the germline sequence, and a read error may be involved. The chain couples TRBV5-1 to TRBJ2-5; perhaps TRBD2 as D (5 bases). The V gene's germline CDR1 is SGHRS and CDR2 YFSETQ. The CDR3 length is 15 residues. CDR3 nucleotide sequence: TGCGCCGGCAGCTCCGGGGATTACCCTAAGGAGACCCAGTACTTC. This gives the protein CAGSSGDYPKETQYF.

This clonotype was seen more than once but under ten times. The rearrangement uses TRBV12-3 or TRBV12-4 and TRBJ1-5, with 9 nucleotides matching TRBD1. The CDR3 extends over 14 amino acids. After removal of 6 bases from V and 4 bases from J, the junction contained 4 bases not matched to a gene. The CDR3 bases are TGTGCCAGCAGAAAAGGGACAGGGAATCAGCCCCAGCATTTT. Its protein product is CASRKGTGNQPQHF.

This sequence joins TRBV21-1 and TRBJ2-6. TRBV21-1 is deemed a pseudogene. This CDR3 spans 17 amino acids. The CDR3 nucleotides read TGTGCCAGCAGCAAATCGGACTGCGAGTCTGGGGCCAACGTCCTGACTTTC. It yields the protein CASSKSDCESGANVLTF.

As for this clonotype: Just one base apart from a much larger clone, this may be a read error. V usage is TRBV15 and J usage is TRBJ2-3; the match to TRBD1 covers 7 bases. Germline CDR1 is LNHNV and CDR2 is YYDKDF (reference sequence). J lost 2 bases, V lost 6 bases, and 5 bases had no gene match. The CDR3 has 14 amino acids. This CDR3 is CATRAGTDTDTQYF. The CDR3 nucleotides are TGTGCCACCAGGGCCGGGACAGACACAGATACGCAGTATTTT.

Note on this clonotype: One junction end disagrees with the germline gene, perhaps due to a read error. The chain couples TRBV2 to TRBJ1-2, with D perhaps TRBD1 (5 bases). The germline gives CDR1 SNHLY, CDR2 FYNNEI. This CDR3 contains 16 residues. The CDR3 nucleotides are TGTGCCAGCGGTGAAAGCCCCTTTCCAGGGAACTATGGCTACACCTTC. It specifies CASGESPFPGNYGYTF.

The genes are TRBV19 and TRBJ2-4; TRBD1 aligns across 8 bases. The CDR3 extends over 16 amino acids. Germline loops: CDR1 LNHDA, CDR2 SQIVND (reference sequence). The V and J ends lost 8 bases and 8 bases, in that order; junction bases with no gene match: 17. This CDR3 reads CASDRGDGRGLHIQYF. The CDR3 nucleotides are TGTGCCAGTGATCGGGGCGACGGCAGGGGGCTGCACATTCAGTACTTC. The full variable domain, in which reference TRBV19 and TRBJ2-4 provide the parts outside the CDR3, is DGGITQSPKYLFRKEGQNVTLSCEQNLNHDAMYWYRQDPGQGLRLIYYSQIVNDFQKGDIAEGYSVSREKKESFPLTVTSAQKNPTAFYLCASDRGDGRGLHIQYFGAGTRLSVL.

This chain uses TRBV7-2 with TRBJ2-1; TRBD1 or TRBD2 may be the D gene (6 bases each). The V end was cut by 8 bases, the J end by 3 bases, with 17 bases between. CDR1 SGHTA and CDR2 FQGNSA come from the germline V gene. The CDR3 totals 15 residues. For the CDR3, the DNA is TGTGCCAGCCTGTCGTCGGGGGCCGTCTACAATGAGCAGTTCTTC. Translating gives CASLSSGAVYNEQFF.

This chain connects TRBV9 to TRBJ2-5; 8 bases match TRBD1. CDR1 is SGDLS, CDR2 YYNGEE, per germline. The CDR3 runs 13 residues. With V trimmed by 3 bases and J by 13 bases, 11 bases remained unmatched. The CDR3 DNA reads TGTGCCAGCAGCGGAGTATCAGGGGGCGAACGGTACTTC. It is translated as CASSGVSGGERYF.

CDR3 sequence reads: CAISRTGTNEKLFF. The DNA of the CDR3 is TGTGCCATCAGTCGAACCGGGACCAATGAAAAACTGTTTTTT. V usage is TRBV10-3 and J usage is TRBJ1-4; TRBD1 might be the D (5 bases). CDR3 size: 14 residues. CDR1 ENHRY and CDR2 SYGVKD come from the germline V gene. Trimming left V 5 bases short and J 5 bases short, with 12 bases between.

Of note for this clonotype: A much larger clonotype is one base distant, so this may be a read error. The chain links TRBV5-1 to TRBJ1-2; D not resolved. The germline V gene encodes CDR1 SGHRS and CDR2 YFSETQ. V was trimmed by 2 bases and J by 3 bases, leaving 14 bases between them. CDR3 size: 15 residues. The CDR3 loop reads CASSFHIIRDYGYTF. As DNA, the CDR3 is TGCGCCAGCAGCTTCCATATAATCAGAGACTATGGCTACACCTTC.

There are a few counts of this clonotype. The rearrangement links TRBV18 to TRBJ2-1; 7 bases agree with TRBD2. There are 16 residues in the CDR3. V trimming: 0 bases; J trimming: 5 bases; junction bases outside the gene matches: 7. Germline-derived CDR1 and CDR2 are KGHSH and LQKENI. The CDR3 DNA is TGTGCCAGCTCACCACCTACCGGGGGGACCCACAATGAGCAGTTCTTC. It codes for CASSPPTGGTHNEQFF. The variable domain in full, completed from reference TRBV18 and TRBJ2-1, reads NAGVMQNPRHLVRRRGQEARLRCSPMKGHSHVYWYRQLPEEGLKFMVYLQKENIIDESGMPKERFSAEFPKEGPSILRIQQVVRGDSAAYFCASSPPTGGTHNEQFFGPGTRLTVL.

This clonotype showed up many times. The rearrangement links TRBV10-3 to TRBJ2-1; TRBD2 aligns across 10 bases. The CDR3 is 17 amino acids. Unmatched junction bases numbered 8, after V lost 2 bases and J lost 4 bases. Germline V gene data show CDR1 as ENHRY and CDR2 as SYGVKD. The DNA for the CDR3 is TGTGCCATCAGTGAGACCCCGGCTAGCGGGGGTTACAATGAGCAGTTCTTC. It yields the protein CAISETPASGGYNEQFF.

Comments on this clonotype: A junction boundary mismatches the germline segment, possibly from a read error. The CDR3 sequence: CASSPSGGAGDTQYF. Here the CDR3 DNA reads TGTGCCAGCAGCCCTAGCGGGGGGGCTGGAGATACGCAGTATTTT. This chain joins TRBV4-3 and TRBJ2-3; 12 positions agree with TRBD2. The CDR3 length is 15 residues. CDR1 LGHNA and CDR2 YSLEER come from the germline V gene.

To note about this clonotype: A much more abundant neighbour one base away suggests this may be a read error. The V call is TRBV29-1, the J call TRBJ2-1; perhaps TRBD1 as D (5 bases). Deletions cut 3 bases from V and 7 bases from J, with 13 bases between. Germline V gene data show CDR1 as SQVTM and CDR2 as ANQGSEA. CDR3 size: 13 residues. CDR3: CSVESGMVNEQFF. In DNA form, the CDR3 reads TGCAGCGTTGAGTCAGGGATGGTGAATGAGCAGTTCTTC.

The J gene is TRBJ2-2, the V gene TRBV20-1; 7 bases line up with TRBD1. The CDR3 runs 14 residues. The junction had 8 bases not matched to a gene; V was cut back by 4 bases and J by 6 bases. The germline V gene encodes CDR1 DFQATT and CDR2 SNEGSKA (reference sequence). DNA for the CDR3: TGCAGTGCTAAAGAGGGGGCGGCATCCGGGGAGCTGTTTTTT. This encodes CSAKEGAASGELFF.

The rearrangement uses TRBV12-3 or TRBV12-4 and TRBJ1-6, with D possibly being TRBD1 (6 bases). Trimming took off 3 bases at V and 10 bases at J, with 13 bases between the two ends. This CDR3 contains 14 residues. CDR3 amino acids: CASSFAGEGSPLHF. In DNA, the CDR3 is TGTGCCAGCAGTTTCGCAGGGGAGGGCTCACCCCTCCACTTT.

The rearrangement links TRBV5-6 to TRBJ1-2, with 12 bases matching TRBD1. There are 16 residues in the CDR3. The ends lost 3 bases at V and 9 bases at J; junction bases unmatched: 12. Germline V gene data show CDR1 as SGHDT and CDR2 as YYEEEE. The CDR3 DNA follows: TGTGCCAGCAGCTGGGACAGGGGGCGTTGGGGGAATAGCTACACCTTC. Protein sequence: CASSWDRGRWGNSYTF.

This clonotype was picked up many times. This sequence joins TRBV29-1 and TRBJ1-5, with unresolved D. The CDR3 totals 13 residues. From germline, CDR1 is SQVTM and CDR2 ANQGSEA. Trimming stripped 5 bases from V and 0 bases from J, with 8 bases between. CDR3 loop: CSVSENSNQPQHF. The DNA of the CDR3 is TGCAGCGTTTCGGAGAATAGCAATCAGCCCCAGCATTTT.

V is TRBV5-6 and J is TRBJ1-2; 10 bases align to TRBD1. Germline CDR1 is SGHDT and CDR2 is YYEEEE. The CDR3 consists of 15 residues. The J segment lost 5 bases and the V segment lost 7 bases, leaving 11 bases of the junction unmatched. The CDR3 nucleotides are TGTGCCAGCGGCTACGGGACAGGGGTCCAATATGGCTACACCTTC. The encoded protein is CASGYGTGVQYGYTF.

This clonotype was detected only a few times. V usage is TRBV3-1 and J usage is TRBJ2-3, with a tentative D call TRBD2 (6 bases). This CDR3 has 14 amino acids. The V gene lost 5 bases and the J gene lost 2 bases, with 11 bases spanning the gap. Germline CDR1 and CDR2: LGHDT and YNNKEL (reference sequence). CDR3 in amino acids: CASSVGLTTDTQYF. In DNA form, the CDR3 reads TGTGCCAGCAGCGTGGGACTCACCACAGATACGCAGTATTTT.

This clonotype was counted a few times. The chain has TRBV20-1 and TRBJ1-2; D call uncertain. Germline V CDR1 and CDR2: DFQATT, SNEGSKA (reference sequence). Trimming left V 0 bases short and J 5 bases short, with 13 bases between. The CDR3 loop spans 14 amino acids. CDR3 sequence (DNA): TGCAGTGCTAGAGAATCCCGTCCCCCTTATGGCTACACCTTC. Translated, it gives CSARESRPPYGYTF.

About this clonotype: At one of its ends the junction is not consistent with the germline gene, which may arise from a read error. The chain employs TRBV5-6 and TRBJ1-2, with 7 bases aligning to TRBD1. The length of the CDR3 is 15 residues. Germline loops: CDR1 SGHDT, CDR2 YYEEEE. The CDR3 protein is CAGSLGDSFNYGYTF. The CDR3 DNA is TGTGCCGGCAGCTTGGGGGACAGCTTTAACTATGGCTACACCTTC.

This clonotype was detected a few times. J is TRBJ1-5 and V is TRBV5-1; D is unresolved. Germline V gives CDR1 SGHRS, CDR2 YFSETQ. CDR3 length equals 14 residues. Trimming stripped 0 bases from V and 4 bases from J, with 8 bases between. The CDR3 loop is CASSLGAENQPQHF. The CDR3 DNA reads as TGCGCCAGCAGCTTGGGGGCAGAGAATCAGCCCCAGCATTTT.

The chain has TRBV7-2 and TRBJ2-3; 9 positions match TRBD2. This CDR3 spans 16 amino acids. Germline CDR1 is SGHTA and CDR2 is FQGNSA. Losses at the gene ends were 7 bases for V and 2 bases for J; bases not matched to a gene: 10. CDR3 DNA sequence: TGTGCCAGCATCCTAAACCTAGCGGGGCCCACAGATACGCAGTATTTT. Its protein is CASILNLAGPTDTQYF.